The sequence of this TCR beta chain was determined in a study of blood T cell repertoires in COVID-19. Whole-study context: COVID-19 samples, acute and convalescent, were from the United States, Italy and Spain. T cells, B-cell-depleted T cells, or PBMCs supplied cDNA or gDNA.

This clone was counted a few times. Original processing methods: Researchers report that nucleated cell counts were estimated from reference gene primer amplification. Assay used: immunoSEQ multiplex PCR; TCRdb lists only in-frame clones, some missing. V, J and clone size were drawn from that table, and D and trimming were deduced from the DNA. The sample lists over 70,000 clones; approximately 84% were seen once. The germline V gene has CDR1 MDHEN and CDR2 SYDVKM. This CDR3 has 14 amino acids. V was shortened by 7 bases and J by 3 bases, with 12 bases between the two germline ends. This sequence originates from a man between 65 and 80 years old with COVID-19, enrolled during active disease. V is TRBV28 and J is TRBJ2-2; tentative D call: TRBD1 (6 bases). The source material was peripheral blood. The CDR3 region is CASMGARDTGELFF. CDR3 DNA sequence: TGTGCCAGCATGGGGGCGCGGGACACCGGGGAGCTGTTTTTT.